The present entry profiles one T cell receptor (beta chain) with its context. Its antigen remains unidentified. No base quality information exists; no much larger clone differs at one position. The data derive from a study of graft-versus-host responses after intestinal transplantation (dated by TCRdb to the early 2020s). For the study in its entirety: The transplants that recipients received were multivisceral, liver-intestinal, or isolated intestinal. Every recipient was given anti-thymocyte globulin induction, followed by 2 to 4 years of maintenance tacrolimus and steroids. Bulk TCR-beta CDR3 sequencing was used to track graft-versus-host and host-versus-graft alloreactive T cell clones in the graft, circulation and bone marrow after intestinal transplantation. Alloreactive clones were identified by sequencing pre-transplant mixed lymphocyte reaction products and comparing them with unstimulated pre-transplant donor and recipient T cells. Of the approximately 25 intestinal transplant recipients enrolled in the cohort, one of whom was a retransplant, a few patients without pretransplant specimens were excluded. Donor T cell macrochimerism was defined as a peak of at least 4% donor T cells among recipient peripheral blood mononuclear cells. Rather than being sequenced by the commercial service, samples from a few later patients were sequenced in-house on an Illumina MiSeq and processed with MiXCR.

Library generation was performed with the immunoSEQ multiplex PCR assay. For most patients, genomic DNA was isolated using the Qiagen DNeasy Blood and Tissue Kit and was shipped frozen to Adaptive Biotechnologies for TCR sequencing. For most patients, genomic DNA was subjected to high-throughput TCR-beta CDR3 sequencing by Adaptive Biotechnologies. The paper's processing steps were these. Adaptive's ImmunoSEQ software supplied the TCR sequencing data for around 19 patients, while MiXCR and VDJtools were used to process three other patients. To correct CD4 versus CD8 sorting errors, sequences present in both subsets at a frequency ratio below 5:1 were removed. CDR3 nucleotide sequences shared by donor and recipient were removed because the origin of these sequences could not be assigned. To be classed as alloreactive, a clone needed at least 2-fold expansion over unstimulated cells and a minimum CFSE-low frequency of 0.002% (template counts) or 0.001% (read counts). Mappable clones were those detected in sequenced pre-transplant spleen, lymph node, or MLR CFSE-low populations of the donor or recipient. The cumulative frequency of alloreactive clones was calculated as a percentage of all sequences, weighted by copy number. TCRdb stores this immuneACCESS table with in-frame sequences only. Part of the clones is absent; in the studies checked, under half of the shortfall reflects unresolved V genes, and no reason is known for the rest. Clone size and the V and J calls come from that table; the DNA yielded D and trimming. The sample yields 75,000 to 90,000 clones; around 90% were counted once. The ten largest clones capture less than 0.4% of the sample.

Points the paper makes about the study in general: In the allografts of patients with donor T cell macrochimerism, GvH to HvG T cell clonal ratios were high. GvH clones were detected in recipient bone marrow, and some appeared earlier in ileal mucosa or blood, consistent with an intestinal mucosal origin. The relatively low number and heterogeneity of intestinal transplant patients limited the conclusions. Early after transplant, peak levels of circulating GvH clones were found to be associated with declines in HvG clones.

Via the germline V gene, CDR1 is SGDLS and CDR2 YYNGEE. The cysteine opens and the phenylalanine closes a CDR3 of 15 amino acids. Of the read, only the CDR3 DNA is kept; its 45 bases are in frame from base 1. The germline ends are 12 bases apart after V is trimmed by 0 bases and J by 2 bases. The time point label corresponds to: cells obtained before transplantation from donor or recipient. CD3+CD4+ and CD3+CD8+ populations were FACS-sorted from unstimulated pre-transplant donor and recipient cells taken from spleen or lymph nodes. The chain is made from TRBV9 and TRBJ2-7; a tentative D call is TRBD2 (6 bases match). Material: unstimulated CD4+ T cells sorted from spleen or lymph node cells, obtained before intestinal transplant. The receptor comes from a human donor who received an intestinal transplant. CDR3 reads: CASSVGSGQTYEQYF. Here is the DNA: TGTGCCAGCAGCGTAGGTAGCGGACAAACCTACGAGCAGTACTTC.